This passage covers 21 T cell receptor beta chains from one sample sequenced in a study of CD8+ T cells in alopecia areata. Extracted from the samples, RNA was reverse transcribed into cDNA to serve as the sequencing template. Repertoires were generated with immunoSEQ multiplex PCR, while TCRdb's copy carries only in-frame clones and drops some. The table shows tens of thousands of clones, with 55% occurring only once. The sequenced sample was NKG2D-high CD8+ T cells sorted from blood. These receptors all stem from a human donor with alopecia areata.

CDR3 nucleotides: TGTGCCAGCAGCACCCAGCGCGGAGCCGGCCAGCCCCAGCATTTT. Translation gives CASSTQRGAGQPQHF. This rearrangement joins TRBV7-8 to TRBJ1-5; D gene unclear. The CDR3 length is 15 residues. Trimming took 5 bases from V and 7 from J, leaving 18 bases between them. Germline V gene data show CDR1 as SGHVS and CDR2 as FQNEAQ.

This chain uses TRBV7-3 with TRBJ2-3, with TRBD2 as a possible D gene (6 bases). Germline-derived CDR1 and CDR2 are SGHTA and FQGTGA. The CDR3 loop spans 15 amino acids. The ends were cut back, 0 bases at V and 4 bases at J, with 11 bases in the middle. CDR3 protein: CASSLTGGLADTQYF. CDR3 nucleotides: TGTGCCAGCAGCTTAACGGGGGGTCTCGCAGATACGCAGTATTTT. Full variable domain (remainder filled in from reference TRBV7-3 and TRBJ2-3): GAGVSQTPSNKVTEKGKYVELRCDPISGHTALYWYRQSLGQGPEFLIYFQGTGAADDSGLPNDRFFAVRPEGSVSTLKIQRTERGDSAVYLCASSLTGGLADTQYFGPGTRLTVL.

As DNA, the CDR3 is TGTGCCAGCAGCGACCCCTCCGACAGATTCTCCTACAATGAGCAGTTCTTC. Translated: CASSDPSDRFSYNEQFF. The V call is TRBV9, the J call TRBJ2-1, with D perhaps matching TRBD1 (5 bases). The germline V and J ends were trimmed by 3 bases and 0 bases, with 16 bases remaining between them. CDR3 size: 17 residues. Germline values: CDR1 SGDLS, CDR2 YYNGEE.

V usage is TRBV12-5 and J usage is TRBJ1-2; 8 bases are a match to TRBD1. The CDR3 has 15 residues. With 6 bases clipped from V and 1 base from J, the junction kept 7 bases outside the gene matches. Germline CDR1 LGHNT, CDR2 FRNRAP. CDR3 nucleotides: TGTGCTAGTGGCCTAGGGACAGGTTTTAACTATGGCTACACCTTC. This translates into CASGLGTGFNYGYTF.

As regards this clone: Other DNA sequences in the sample encode the same CDR3. J is TRBJ1-5 and V is TRBV7-9, with D possibly being TRBD1 (5 bases). Trimming took off 6 bases at V and 7 bases at J, with 10 bases between the two ends. CDR1 is SEHNR, CDR2 FQNEAQ, per germline (reference sequence). The CDR3 has 12 residues. Here the CDR3 reads CASSLGTQPQHF. CDR3 DNA: TGTGCCAGCAGTCTCGGGACGCAGCCCCAGCATTTT. Looking up the rest from reference TRBV7-9 and TRBJ1-5 gives the full variable domain: DTGVSQNPRHKITKRGQNVTFRCDPISEHNRLYWYRQTLGQGPEFLTYFQNEAQLEKSRLLSDRFSAERPKGSFSTLEIQRTEQGDSAMYLCASSLGTQPQHFGDGTRLSIL.

The chain carries TRBV6-5 and TRBJ1-5; unclear D gene. Trimming shortened V by 5 bases and J by 5 bases, and 10 bases separated the two germline ends. This CDR3 has 13 amino acids. Germline V gives CDR1 MNHEY, CDR2 SVGAGI. The CDR3 DNA is TGTGCCAGCAGTCAGGACGAGGATCAGCCCCAGCATTTT. Its translation: CASSQDEDQPQHF.

This clone was picked up a small number of times. J is TRBJ2-1 and V is TRBV29-1; no clear D. Deletions cut 3 bases from V and 4 bases from J, with 4 bases between. This CDR3 contains 11 residues. Germline V gene data show CDR1 as SQVTM and CDR2 as ANQGSEA. CDR3 nucleotide sequence: TGCAGCGTTGACCAGTACAATGAGCAGTTCTTC. Amino acids: CSVDQYNEQFF.

This clone was counted only a few times. The V gene is TRBV4-1, the J gene TRBJ2-7; 7 positions match TRBD2. Trimming cost V 4 bases and J 0 bases; bases outside gene matches: 15. The CDR3 has 18 amino acids. CDR1 is MGHRA and CDR2 is YSYEKL in the germline V gene. CDR3 protein: CASSLTTSKPLSSYEQYF. The CDR3 region has the DNA TGCGCCAGCAGCCTCACGACTAGCAAACCCCTGAGCTCCTACGAGCAGTACTTC.

The chain employs TRBV27 and TRBJ2-7; D unresolved. Germline V gene lookup returns CDR1 MNHEY and CDR2 SMNVEV (reference sequence). There are 13 residues in the CDR3. Trimming took off 1 base at V and 4 bases at J, with 8 bases between the two ends. CDR3 DNA sequence: TGTGCCAGCAGTTTATGGGGTACTTACGAGCAGTACTTC. As protein: CASSLWGTYEQYF.

This clone was recorded once. The CDR3 region has the DNA TGTGCCAGCAGCGCCCTCCTAGCAGGGGAGCAGTACTTC. Translating gives CASSALLAGEQYF. The chain joins TRBV9 to TRBJ2-7, with D possibly being TRBD1 or TRBD2 (5 bases each). The CDR3 is made up of 13 amino acids. Trimming cost V 3 bases and J 7 bases, with 14 bases left between them. Looked up from germline, CDR1 is SGDLS and CDR2 is YYNGEE.

The J gene is TRBJ2-1, the V gene TRBV9, with 9 bases matching TRBD2. In germline, CDR1 is SGDLS, CDR2 YYNGEE. V lost 0 bases, J lost 9 bases, and 7 bases stayed unmatched. The CDR3 runs to 15 residues. This CDR3 is CASSVGAGGHIEQFF. As DNA, the CDR3 is TGTGCCAGCAGCGTAGGCGCGGGGGGGCATATTGAGCAGTTCTTC. The whole variable domain, remainder taken from reference TRBV9 and TRBJ2-1, is DSGVTQTPKHLITATGQRVTLRCSPRSGDLSVYWYQQSLDQGLQFLIQYYNGEERAKGNILERFSAQQFPDLHSELNLSSLELGDSALYFCASSVGAGGHIEQFFGPGTRLTVL.

DNA for the CDR3: TGTGCCAGCTCACCAGAATTGGAACTGTTTTTT. It yields the protein CASSPELELFF. The V gene is TRBV18, the J gene TRBJ1-4; no reliable D call. CDR1 and CDR2 from the germline V gene are KGHSH and LQKENI. The V end lost 2 bases, the J end lost 12 bases, and 7 bases lay between the germline ends. This CDR3 is built from 11 residues.

The gene calls are TRBV4-3 and TRBJ2-7, with 7 bases aligning to TRBD2. The length of the CDR3 is 16 residues. V was clipped by 1 base and J by 5 bases; unmatched bases: 11. Germline CDR1 is LGHNA and CDR2 is YSLEER. CDR3 DNA sequence: TGCGCCAGCAGCCAAGGCGGGACGGGGGGAGTGGACGAGCAGTACTTC. This sequence encodes CASSQGGTGGVDEQYF.

Only one count was recorded for this clone. J is TRBJ2-7 and V is TRBV7-6; D possibly corresponds to TRBD2 (6 bases). Trimming took 1 base from V and 0 from J, leaving 10 bases between them. The CDR3 length is 15 residues. Per germline, CDR1 SGHVS and CDR2 FNYEAQ. The CDR3 coding sequence is TGTGCCAGCAGCTTAGAGCTCGGGAGCTCCTACGAGCAGTACTTC. The encoded protein is CASSLELGSSYEQYF.

About this clone itself: Additional DNA sequences in this sample encode the identical CDR3. V and J are TRBV5-6 and TRBJ2-7; D is unresolved. Germline assignment: CDR1 SGHDT and CDR2 YYEEEE. CDR3 length equals 11 residues. Trimming took 3 bases from V and 7 from J, leaving 8 bases between them. The CDR3 loop reads CASSSVGEQYF. DNA of the CDR3: TGTGCCAGCAGCTCCGTCGGGGAGCAGTACTTC.

The J gene is TRBJ1-3, the V gene TRBV7-8; tentatively, D is TRBD1 (5 bases). The CDR3 spans 15 residues. The V gene lost 2 bases and the J gene lost 2 bases, with 10 bases spanning the gap. CDR1 is SGHVS, CDR2 FQNEAQ, per germline. The CDR3 spells CASSLWGRAGNTIYF. CDR3 DNA sequence: TGTGCCAGCAGCTTATGGGGCAGGGCTGGAAACACCATATATTTT.

Only a few counts were recorded for this clone. J is TRBJ2-7 and V is TRBV5-6; the D is unclear. Germline lookup yields CDR1 SGHDT and CDR2 YYEEEE. This CDR3 is 11 amino acids long. V was clipped by 4 bases and J by 4 bases, with 6 bases between them. DNA for the CDR3: TGTGCCAGCAGCCTTGTATACGAGCAGTACTTC. Residues: CASSLVYEQYF.

The chain employs TRBV4-3 and TRBJ2-6, with 7 bases matching TRBD1. The CDR3 length is 16 residues. The germline V gene has CDR1 LGHNA and CDR2 YSLEER. V dropped 1 base and J dropped 0; count of bases not matched to a gene: 0. The CDR3 reads CASSQGQGSGANVLTF. DNA for the CDR3: TGCGCCAGCAGCCAAGGACAGGGCTCTGGGGCCAACGTCCTGACTTTC.

The chain employs TRBV2 and TRBJ2-7; D gene ambiguous. V shed 5 bases and J shed 7 bases, with 9 bases lying between them. Per germline, CDR1 SNHLY and CDR2 FYNNEI. The CDR3 contains 11 residues. Here the CDR3 reads CASSFPGEQYF. In nucleotides, the CDR3 is TGTGCCAGCAGTTTCCCCGGAGAGCAGTACTTC.

The rearrangement uses TRBV4-2 and TRBJ2-3, with 11 nucleotides matching TRBD2. The CDR3 runs 20 residues. Trimming removed 0 bases from V and 0 bases from J; junction bases left unmatched: 11. Germline CDR1 LGHNA, CDR2 YNFKEQ. The CDR3 nucleotides are TGTGCCAGCAGCCAAGAGGTTGCTAGCGGGGGGACCCATAGCACAGATACGCAGTATTTT. Translation: CASSQEVASGGTHSTDTQYF.

V gene TRBV15 combines with J gene TRBJ2-7, with D maybe TRBD1 (6 bases). The CDR3 is 16 residues long. Trimming took off 0 bases at V and 2 bases at J, with 14 bases between the two ends. Germline V gene lookup returns CDR1 LNHNV and CDR2 YYDKDF (reference sequence). The CDR3 is CATSRDRDTLTYEQYF. For the CDR3, the DNA is TGTGCCACCAGCAGAGATCGGGACACACTCACCTACGAGCAGTACTTC.